A selection of T cell receptor beta chains follows, all from one sample in a study of blood T cell repertoires in COVID-19. TCRdb keeps only in-frame clones here, not all; method: immunoSEQ multiplex PCR. The sample includes a few hundred thousand clones, more than 75% of them seen just once. Sequenced material: peripheral blood. The receptors stem from a woman of 80 years or more with COVID-19, enrolled during active disease. CDR3s leave out the opening cysteine and the closing phenylalanine or tryptophan. The size field is filled for only some rows; it gives once, few, many or a size class.

TRBV19,TRBJ1-2,NA,ASSIPQSYGYT
TRBV29-1,TRBJ2-4,NA,SVESSRGYLY
TRBV6-5,TRBJ1-1,NA,ASSYSTQDTEAF
TRBV3-1/TRBV3-2,TRBJ1-1,NA,ASSPRAGGMNTEAF
TRBV5-6,TRBJ1-2,once,ASSLDAGTTNYGYT
TRBV12-3/TRBV12-4,TRBJ1-5,NA,ASSPGNQPQH
TRBV7-3,TRBJ2-6,once,ASSPGTGANVLT
TRBV2,TRBJ1-4,NA,ASSELGAGSEKLF
TRBV7-9,TRBJ1-1,NA,ASSPRQGRREAF
TRBV29-1,TRBJ1-2,NA,SVAGTGSNYGYT
TRBV19,TRBJ2-6,NA,ASRGVSGANVLT
TRBV6-5,TRBJ1-2,NA,ASSFDTWGYT
TRBV4-1,TRBJ2-2,NA,ASSRGTSGRKNTGELF
TRBV28,TRBJ2-5,NA,ASSLWGLARQETQY
TRBV5-1,TRBJ2-3,NA,ASSLEGASTDTQY
TRBV7-2,TRBJ1-5,NA,ASSLARFNQPQH
TRBV27,TRBJ1-1,NA,ASSLYQGTSKAF
TRBV18,TRBJ1-2,NA,ASSRYRGDGYT
TRBV19,TRBJ1-2,NA,ASLRGGYDHGYT
TRBV10-3,TRBJ2-1,NA,AISAPGQTNNEQF
TRBV19,TRBJ1-5,NA,ASSRTGTNNQPQH
TRBV10-1,TRBJ1-6,NA,ASSPQGYNSPLH
TRBV6-5,TRBJ2-7,NA,ASSPWDSGTNEQY
TRBV30,TRBJ2-3,NA,AWSGQGDTQY
TRBV10-3,TRBJ2-7,NA,AISTGGSYEQY
TRBV5-4,TRBJ2-1,NA,ASSSQYNEQF
TRBV12-5,TRBJ1-3,NA,ASGLGEGGGNTIY
TRBV28,TRBJ1-4,once,ASNPRGTNEKLF
TRBV6-2/TRBV6-3,TRBJ2-7,NA,ASSGDISYEQY
TRBV5-1,TRBJ1-1,NA,ASSLPDRNTEAF
TRBV14,TRBJ1-2,many,ASSPGTASFYGYT
TRBV6-6,TRBJ2-1,NA,ASSYRQYNEQF
TRBV19,TRBJ1-2,NA,ACGDQGGSWGYT
TRBV28,TRBJ1-2,NA,ASRGLVNYGYT
TRBV3-1/TRBV3-2,TRBJ2-4,NA,ASSVRDSSLAKNIQY
TRBV10-1,TRBJ2-2,NA,ASSPGLAATGELF
TRBV28,TRBJ2-1,NA,ASSSLAADSYNEQF
TRBV28,TRBJ2-7,NA,ASSPDRDHEQY
TRBV7-8,TRBJ1-1,NA,ASSPREGRDSS
TRBV5-1,TRBJ1-1,NA,ASSLRGHTEAF
TRBV5-4,TRBJ1-1,NA,ASSLGTVNTEAF
TRBV7-3,TRBJ2-3,once,ASSVRGTSTDTQY
TRBV20-1,TRBJ1-2,NA,SAPRGYGYT
TRBV6-5,TRBJ1-3,NA,AAVRTGESGNTIY
TRBV6-1,TRBJ2-1,NA,ASSEQLGQGEQF
TRBV5-1,TRBJ2-3,NA,ASSLDSGAKGDTQY
TRBV6-6,TRBJ2-5,NA,ASSRSYTGIQETQY
TRBV28,TRBJ1-3,NA,ASSPPGVVYSGNTIY
TRBV6-5,TRBJ2-2,NA,ASSYRLPRSTGELF
TRBV3-1/TRBV3-2,TRBJ1-4,NA,ASSSRGIDEKLF
TRBV14,TRBJ2-7,NA,ASSQSIEQY
TRBV20-1,TRBJ1-2,NA,SASEAAGGPGGYT
TRBV4-1,TRBJ2-7,NA,ASSQGLTASSYEQY
TRBV28,TRBJ1-2,NA,ASTRYYGYT
TRBV6-2/TRBV6-3,TRBJ1-2,NA,ASSYEGARGYT
TRBV3-1/TRBV3-2,TRBJ2-7,NA,ASSQEARREQY
TRBV6-6,TRBJ2-3,NA,ASRGGSDTQY